Presented here are 28 T cell receptor beta chains from one specimen sequenced in a study of blood T cells in healthy people across ages. For the second PCR, which ran for 7 to 11 cycles, a sample-barcoded 5' primer and a J-beta primer mix were used. TCRdb itself ran the 5' RACE reads through MiXCR, one entry per CDR3 protein. The sample contains around 850,000 distinct CDR3 sequences, about 36% of which appear only once. Sequenced material: blood. The receptors shown here come from a young man in good health.

This chain joins TRBV4-2 and TRBJ2-2; no clear D gene. Germline-derived CDR1 and CDR2 are LGHNA and YNFKEQ. The V gene lost 0 bases and the J gene lost 2 bases, with 10 bases spanning the gap. The CDR3 runs to 16 residues. The CDR3 is CASSQDTGENTGELFF. CDR3 bases: TGTGCCAGCAGCCAAGATACGGGCGAAAACACCGGGGAGCTGTTTTTT.

A few counts support this clonotype. The V call is TRBV6-1, the J call TRBJ2-2; D may correspond to TRBD1 or TRBD2 (5 bases each). This CDR3 spans 13 amino acids. Deletions cut 6 bases from V and 5 bases from J, with 10 bases between. The germline V gene has CDR1 MNHNS and CDR2 SASEGT. CDR3 DNA: TGTGCCAGCAGGAAGGGACGGACCGGGGAGCTGTTTTTT. Its protein product is CASRKGRTGELFF.

The chain is built from TRBV15 and TRBJ2-5; D gene ambiguous. This CDR3 contains 16 residues. CDR1 LNHNV and CDR2 YYDKDF come from the germline V gene (reference sequence). Trimming pared 1 base from V and 1 base from J, leaving 13 bases between. CDR3 protein: CATSRGDAALQETQYF. The CDR3 region has the DNA TGTGCCACCAGCAGAGGCGACGCGGCTCTCCAAGAGACCCAGTACTTC.

V usage is TRBV9 and J usage is TRBJ2-3; possibly TRBD1 or TRBD2 for D (5 bases each). The V end lost 4 bases, the J end lost 0 bases, and 15 bases lay between the germline ends. This CDR3 contains 16 residues. Germline CDR1 SGDLS, CDR2 YYNGEE. CDR3 loop: CASSSRYEGSTDTQYF. CDR3 in DNA: TGTGCCAGCAGCTCTCGCTACGAGGGGAGCACAGATACGCAGTATTTT. The entire variable domain, with the rest obtained from reference TRBV9 and TRBJ2-3, is as follows: DSGVTQTPKHLITATGQRVTLRCSPRSGDLSVYWYQQSLDQGLQFLIQYYNGEERAKGNILERFSAQQFPDLHSELNLSSLELGDSALYFCASSSRYEGSTDTQYFGPGTRLTVL.

The sample holds one count of this clonotype. This chain joins TRBV6-5 and TRBJ2-2, with D unresolved. Deletions cut 5 bases from V and 5 bases from J, with 12 bases between. The CDR3 has 14 amino acids. The germline gives CDR1 MNHEY, CDR2 SVGAGI. CDR3 loop: CASSRDGRTGELFF. CDR3 nucleotide sequence: TGTGCCAGCAGTCGAGACGGTCGAACCGGGGAGCTGTTTTTT.

Only a few counts were recorded for this clonotype. V gene TRBV6-6 combines with J gene TRBJ1-1; TRBD1 matches at 11 bases. In germline, CDR1 is MNHNY, CDR2 SVGAGI (reference sequence). This CDR3 comprises 13 residues. The V gene end was trimmed by 7 bases and the J gene end by 10 bases; junction bases not matched to a gene: 8. The DNA for the CDR3 is TGTGCCAGCACCCCAGGACAGGGGGCGAGAGCTTTCTTT. Its protein is CASTPGQGARAFF.

The rearrangement joins TRBV29-1 to TRBJ1-1, with a possible D match to TRBD1 (6 bases). There are 14 residues in the CDR3. The germline V gene encodes CDR1 SQVTM and CDR2 ANQGSEA. V was clipped by 6 bases and J by 1 base, with 15 bases between them. CDR3 DNA sequence: TGCAGCGTGGGAAGACAGGTAGAGAACACTGAAGCTTTCTTT. Protein: CSVGRQVENTEAFF.

This clonotype was observed a few times. V gene TRBV7-2 combines with J gene TRBJ2-1; D call uncertain. V was pared by 2 bases and J by 0 bases, with 11 bases between. This CDR3 contains 16 residues. Germline assignment: CDR1 SGHTA and CDR2 FQGNSA. This chain's CDR3 is CASSLLSLTSYNEQFF. CDR3 coding DNA: TGTGCCAGCAGCTTACTTTCCTTGACCTCCTACAATGAGCAGTTCTTC.

Details on this clonotype: The junction departs from the called germline gene at one end, perhaps through a read error. The rearrangement joins TRBV12-3 or TRBV12-4 to TRBJ2-2; 12 positions match TRBD1. The CDR3 has 15 residues. The DNA for the CDR3 is TGTGCCGGCAGTCAGGGACAGGGGGCTTCGGGGGAGCTGTTTTTT. It is translated as CAGSQGQGASGELFF.

The chain couples TRBV20-1 to TRBJ2-1; 12 positions match TRBD2. The CDR3 loop spans 16 amino acids. V shed 6 bases, J shed 8 bases, and the junction held 14 bases outside the gene matches. The germline CDR1 and CDR2 sequences are DFQATT and SNEGSKA (reference sequence). Here the CDR3 reads CSAFPPSGGAVDEQFF. The CDR3, as DNA: TGCAGTGCCTTCCCCCCTAGCGGGGGGGCTGTCGATGAGCAGTTCTTC.

This clonotype was seen more than once but under ten times. V gene TRBV11-2 combines with J gene TRBJ1-2; D is ambiguous. V was pared by 3 bases and J by 6 bases, with 8 bases between. The CDR3 contains 12 residues. Germline V gene sequence: CDR1 SGHAT, CDR2 FQNNGV. CDR3 loop: CASSLPSDGYTF. The CDR3 region has the DNA TGTGCCAGCAGCTTGCCCTCGGATGGCTACACCTTC.

The V call is TRBV7-2, the J call TRBJ1-4, with a weak D call TRBD1 (6 bases). The V and J ends lost 1 base and 8 bases respectively, with 17 bases between them. CDR1 and CDR2 from the germline V gene are SGHTA and FQGNSA. The CDR3 contains 16 residues. The CDR3 reads CASSLGGPQPSEKLFF. CDR3 sequence (DNA): TGTGCCAGCAGCTTAGGGGGGCCACAGCCCTCCGAAAAACTGTTTTTT. The variable domain in full, completed from reference TRBV7-2 and TRBJ1-4, reads GAGVSQSPSNKVTEKGKDVELRCDPISGHTALYWYRQSLGQGLEFLIYFQGNSAPDKSGLPSDRFSAERTGGSVSTLTIQRTQQEDSAVYLCASSLGGPQPSEKLFFGSGTQLSVL.

This clonotype was counted ten times or more. The chain couples TRBV27 to TRBJ2-7; D is perhaps TRBD1 (6 bases). Trimming took 9 bases from V and 3 from J, leaving 24 bases between them. The CDR3 is 16 amino acids. CDR1 MNHEY and CDR2 SMNVEV come from the germline V gene (reference sequence). The CDR3 DNA sequence: TGTGCCAGACTAGTGAACAGGGCCGAAGGAGTCTACGAGCAGTACTTC. Translating it yields CARLVNRAEGVYEQYF.

Details on this clonotype: A much larger clone sits a single nucleotide away, making a read error possible. The V call is TRBV6-5, the J call TRBJ2-5, with D unclear. Trimming removed 5 bases from V and 11 bases from J, with 18 bases in between. This CDR3 contains 13 residues. Germline CDR1 is MNHEY and CDR2 is SVGAGI. The CDR3 protein is CASSPPSGYVQYF. CDR3 in DNA: TGTGCCAGCAGTCCTCCTTCGGGCTACGTGCAGTACTTC.

V gene TRBV20-1 combines with J gene TRBJ2-2; 7 positions agree with TRBD1. The CDR3 extends over 13 amino acids. J gave up 4 bases and V 4 bases, and 3 bases lay outside the gene matches. From germline, CDR1 is DFQATT and CDR2 SNEGSKA (reference sequence). In DNA, the CDR3 is TGCAGTGCTACAGGACAGGTCACCGGGGAGCTGTTTTTT. This sequence encodes CSATGQVTGELFF.

The rearrangement uses TRBV7-9 and TRBJ1-2; TRBD1 is a possible D gene (5 bases). Trimming stripped 1 base from V and 7 bases from J, with 16 bases between. Germline V lookup: CDR1 SEHNR, CDR2 FQNEAQ (reference sequence). The CDR3 consists of 15 residues. CDR3 nucleotide sequence: TGTGCCAGCAGCTTAGATCTGGGACGTTCGAGTGGCTACACCTTC. Translated, it gives CASSLDLGRSSGYTF.

This clonotype was seen only a few times. V gene TRBV6-2 or TRBV6-3 combines with J gene TRBJ2-1, with D hard to call. Germline V gene sequence: CDR1 MNHEY, CDR2 SVGEGT. The CDR3 runs to 15 residues. V was shortened by 0 bases and J by 12 bases, with 18 bases between the two germline ends. The CDR3 DNA follows: TGTGCCAGCAGTTACTCGTCTTACGACTCCCGTAGGCAGTTCTTC. It encodes CASSYSSYDSRRQFF.

The chain recombines TRBV18 with TRBJ2-7; TRBD2 matches 10 bases. This CDR3 region has 16 residues. Unmatched junction bases numbered 11, after V lost 2 bases and J lost 7 bases. Looked up from germline, CDR1 is KGHSH and CDR2 is LQKENI. CDR3 region: CASSPTAGGLNNEQYF. The CDR3 nucleotides are TGTGCCAGCTCACCAACAGCGGGGGGGCTAAACAATGAGCAGTACTTC. Full variable domain (remainder filled in from reference TRBV18 and TRBJ2-7): NAGVMQNPRHLVRRRGQEARLRCSPMKGHSHVYWYRQLPEEGLKFMVYLQKENIIDESGMPKERFSAEFPKEGPSILRIQQVVRGDSAAYFCASSPTAGGLNNEQYFGPGTRLTVT.

The chain joins TRBV27 to TRBJ1-2; D gene uncertain. The CDR3 is 14 amino acids. V was shortened by 8 bases and J by 6 bases, with 19 bases between the two germline ends. Germline V lookup: CDR1 MNHEY, CDR2 SMNVEV (reference sequence). The CDR3: CASRPKGGNHGYTF. CDR3 in DNA: TGTGCCAGCCGACCCAAGGGAGGGAACCATGGCTACACCTTC.

The CDR3 nucleotides are TGTGCCAGCAGTGACTCCCCAGGCCTGGGGCAGTATTTT. It specifies CASSDSPGLGQYF. This chain connects TRBV6-4 to TRBJ2-3, with D uncertain. The length of the CDR3 is 13 residues. Looked up from germline, CDR1 is MRHNA and CDR2 is SNTAGT. With 0 bases removed from V and 11 bases from J, the gap between germline ends came to 12 bases.

This clonotype was counted ten times or more. The V and J genes are TRBV6-5 and TRBJ1-2; TRBD1 agrees at 10 bases. CDR1 and CDR2 (germline): MNHEY, SVGAGI. CDR3 length: 16 amino acids. V dropped 2 bases and J dropped 4; count of bases not matched to a gene: 7. The CDR3 DNA reads TGTGCCAGCAGTTACACTCGGACAGGGGGTGGCTATGGCTACACCTTC. This codes for CASSYTRTGGGYGYTF.

This chain's CDR3 is CASSLERLGRRGTQYF. The CDR3 region has the DNA TGTGCCAGCAGCTTAGAAAGGTTGGGCCGCAGAGGGACCCAGTACTTC. The chain joins TRBV7-2 to TRBJ2-5; unclear D gene. CDR1 and CDR2 from the germline V gene are SGHTA and FQGNSA. Trimming removed 1 base from V and 7 bases from J, with 19 bases in between. This CDR3 has 16 amino acids.

This chain joins TRBV20-1 and TRBJ1-5; no firm D call. V lost 6 bases to trimming and J lost 0 bases, with 18 bases between them. The germline V gene has CDR1 DFQATT and CDR2 SNEGSKA (reference sequence). This CDR3 has 16 amino acids. CDR3 bases: TGCAGTGCCCCACCCAGGACCGAGAATAGCAATCAGCCCCAGCATTTT. Translated, it gives CSAPPRTENSNQPQHF.

The V call is TRBV29-1, the J call TRBJ1-1; 8 bases map to TRBD1. CDR1 and CDR2 (germline): SQVTM, ANQGSEA. Germline trimming cut 3 bases from V and 11 bases from J; bases unmatched to any gene: 5. CDR3 length: 11 residues. CDR3 amino acids: CSVETGVGAFF. CDR3 bases: TGCAGCGTTGAGACAGGGGTAGGTGCTTTCTTT.

V is TRBV18 and J is TRBJ1-2, with D possibly being TRBD1 (5 bases). CDR3 size: 16 residues. CDR1 and CDR2 (germline): KGHSH, LQKENI. The V gene lost 3 bases and the J gene lost 8 bases, with 22 bases spanning the gap. CDR3 residues: CASSPDWDAPSSGYTF. The DNA for the CDR3 is TGTGCCAGCTCACCGGACTGGGACGCCCCTAGTTCGGGCTACACCTTC.

The table lists this clonotype with a few counts. J is TRBJ2-7 and V is TRBV12-3 or TRBV12-4; 8 bases align to TRBD1. The CDR3 has 14 amino acids. J gave up 2 bases and V 6 bases, and 6 bases lay outside the gene matches. The CDR3 sequence: CASSIGTGTYEQYF. CDR3 nucleotides: TGTGCCAGCAGCATAGGGACAGGAACCTACGAGCAGTACTTC.

This clonotype was found many times. This chain connects TRBV7-3 to TRBJ1-2, with D possibly being TRBD1 (6 bases). The germline CDR1 and CDR2 sequences are SGHTA and FQGTGA. The CDR3 contains 14 residues. V lost 5 bases and J 8 bases, leaving 18 bases between the germline ends. Here the CDR3 reads CASSNPDNREGYTF. The CDR3 DNA reads as TGTGCCAGCAGCAATCCTGATAACAGGGAGGGCTACACCTTC.

This clonotype was observed a single time. This chain uses TRBV9 with TRBJ2-3; 7 bases are shared with TRBD1. Germline V gene sequence: CDR1 SGDLS, CDR2 YYNGEE. CDR3 size: 15 residues. V trimming: 3 bases; J trimming: 3 bases; junction bases outside the gene matches: 7. The CDR3 spells CASSAPDRETDTQYF. The DNA of the CDR3 is TGTGCCAGCAGCGCCCCTGACAGGGAGACAGATACGCAGTATTTT.